Reported below is one TCR beta chain. The sample comes from a study of sequential checkpoint blockade in melanoma. Looking at the study overall: Arm A got nivolumab then ipilimumab; arm B the reverse, 1:1. Both treatment sequences were followed by maintenance nivolumab.

Sequenced by immunoSEQ multiplex PCR; TCRdb stores in-frame clones only, minus some. The sample yields some 20,000 clones, roughly four fifths seen once. This CDR3 region has 15 residues. Between the trimmed V and J ends, which lost 2 bases and 3 bases, there was a span of 14 bases. Germline V gene lookup returns CDR1 MDHEN and CDR2 SYDVKM. The treatment is: randomized to nivolumab then ipilimumab (arm A) or the reverse (arm B). No patient had prior DNA-damaging chemotherapy. Sorted cells were live CD3+CD8+, lacking CD19 and CD56, from PBMCs. This clonotype was obtained from a human donor with melanoma. The rearrangement joins TRBV28 to TRBJ2-7; tentative D call: TRBD2 (7 bases). Sequencing was performed on CD8+ T cells sorted from blood (inferred from file names), taken from a patient given nivolumab and ipilimumab in sequence. DNA of the CDR3: TGTGCCAGCAGTTTAGGACTAGGGGGAAGCTACGAGCAGTACTTC. Translated: CASSLGLGGSYEQYF.